This T cell receptor beta chain originates from a study of beta chain features in type 1 diabetes. Trimming took 2 bases from V and 2 from J, leaving 10 bases between them. The CDR3 runs to 14 residues. The germline CDR1 and CDR2 sequences are SGDLS and YYNGEE. Study-level findings and limits: Cells with high TCR expression could be over-represented when cDNA is sequenced.

Only a few counts were recorded for this clone. Its matching antigen is unknown. The study reverse transcribed the entire isolated RNA, so it sequenced expressed TCRB transcripts. The average read count of naive, central memory and regulatory T cell samples was some 3.8 million. Here immunoSEQ multiplex PCR was the method, and the copy in TCRdb shows in-frame clones only, minus some. The sample has roughly 450,000 clones; about 14% are singletons. The V gene is TRBV9, the J gene TRBJ1-1; D call uncertain. The sample was naive CD4+ T cells from blood. This sequence originates from a man aged 25 to 45 in good health. CDR3 amino acids: CASSVIHPNTEAFF. The DNA for the CDR3 is TGTGCCAGCAGCGTTATTCATCCTAACACTGAAGCTTTCTTT.